This TCR beta chain emerged from a study of blood T cell repertoires in COVID-19. The CDR3 totals 15 residues. V shed 1 base and J shed 5 bases, with 14 bases lying between them. Germline V CDR1 and CDR2: LNHDA, SQIVND (reference sequence). Measured with immunoSEQ multiplex PCR; TCRdb has only the in-frame clones, and not every one. The sample contains 51,000 or so clones, around 82% of which appear only once. The rearrangement uses TRBV19 and TRBJ2-5, with D maybe TRBD2 (6 bases). The clonotype originates from a woman at least 80 years old with COVID-19, enrolled during active disease. Sequenced material: peripheral blood. CDR3 protein: CASSIGGTAGETQYF. The CDR3 region has the DNA TGTGCCAGTAGTATAGGGGGCACGGCGGGGGAGACCCAGTACTTC.